This T cell receptor beta chain was obtained from a study of cytomegalovirus exposure and HLA in healthy donors. Study background: Samples from HLA-typed donors yielded 65 million to 85 million unique TCRs in an early data release.

Healthy individuals who donated bone marrow served as the donors. General study findings and limits: Previous analysis showed most TCR beta V segments were productive about 87% or about 30% of the time. The investigators catalogued some 150 TCR beta chains as cytomegalovirus-associated.

V was pared by 2 bases and J by 1 base, with 8 bases between. The CDR3 covers 13 residues. CDR1 and CDR2 (germline): GTSNPN, SVGIG (reference sequence). Concerning this clone: Its antigen remains unknown.

A multiplex PCR was run with 60 Vbeta primers and 13 Jbeta primers. Using immunoSEQ multiplex PCR, the repertoire was profiled, and TCRdb retains in-frame clones only, with some absent. The data contain some 140,000 clones, around 80% of them singletons. Sequenced material: PBMCs. The TCR sequence derives from a woman in her 50s in good health and CMV-seropositive. The V call is TRBV30, the J call TRBJ1-1; no clear D gene. The CDR3 spells CAWSRQENTEAFF. CDR3 in DNA: TGTGCCTGGAGTAGGCAGGAGAACACTGAAGCTTTCTTT.